One and the same sample provided the 27 T cell receptor beta chains below, sequenced in a study of blood T cell repertoires in COVID-19. Profiling relied on immunoSEQ multiplex PCR, and the TCRdb table lists in-frame clones only, not all of them. Counted here are around 55,000 clones, about 93% occurring once; the ten biggest clones make up 13% to 15%. The sample taken for sequencing was peripheral blood. The origin of the receptors is a human donor with active COVID-19. The donor label of this sample is uncertain.

V is TRBV29-1 and J is TRBJ1-5; no clear D gene. This CDR3 contains 13 residues. Looked up from germline, CDR1 is SQVTM and CDR2 is ANQGSEA. Trimming shortened V by 3 bases and J by 6 bases, and 12 bases separated the two germline ends. CDR3 region: CSVERADPQPQHF. DNA of the CDR3: TGCAGCGTTGAGAGGGCAGATCCTCAGCCCCAGCATTTT.

The CDR3 protein is CASSIPGQGREQYF. CDR3 DNA sequence: TGTGCCAGCAGTATTCCGGGACAGGGGAGAGAGCAGTACTTC. The chain combines TRBV4-2 with TRBJ2-7; TRBD1 matches at 10 bases. The CDR3 is 14 residues long. The germline V gene has CDR1 LGHNA and CDR2 YNFKEQ. Trimming removed 6 bases from V and 7 bases from J; junction bases left unmatched: 9.

The chain carries TRBV7-9 and TRBJ2-1, with 9 bases matching TRBD2. V shed 5 bases, J shed 3 bases, and the junction held 11 bases outside the gene matches. The CDR3 spans 17 residues. CDR1 and CDR2 from the germline V gene are SEHNR and FQNEAQ (reference sequence). The CDR3 loop is CASSRSASGKFYNEQFF. In DNA form, the CDR3 reads TGTGCCAGCAGCCGGTCGGCTAGCGGGAAGTTCTACAATGAGCAGTTCTTC.

The chain recombines TRBV6-6 with TRBJ1-2, with D possibly matching TRBD1 (6 bases). V was pared by 2 bases and J by 6 bases, with 16 bases between. CDR1 and CDR2 from the germline V gene are MNHNY and SVGAGI (reference sequence). The CDR3 runs 15 residues. CDR3 DNA: TGTGCCAGCAGTTACCGGGCAGGGGAATACGATGGCTACACCTTC. Translated, it gives CASSYRAGEYDGYTF.

The CDR3 DNA is TGTGCCAGCAGTCGAGCGGGGGCCGGTCCCGTCGAGCAGTACGTC. Translation gives CASSRAGAGPVEQYV. The rearrangement links TRBV27 to TRBJ2-7, with 8 nucleotides matching TRBD2. Unmatched junction bases numbered 12, after V lost 5 bases and J lost 6 bases. CDR1 is MNHEY and CDR2 is SMNVEV in the germline V gene (reference sequence). This CDR3 spans 15 amino acids.

The chain couples TRBV6-5 to TRBJ1-6; D might be TRBD1 (5 bases). Per the germline V gene, CDR1 is MNHEY and CDR2 is SVGAGI. Trimming cost V 3 bases and J 9 bases, with 9 bases left between them. There are 13 residues in the CDR3. CDR3 region: CASSYQGSSPLHF. CDR3 DNA sequence: TGTGCCAGCAGTTATCAGGGTAGTTCACCCCTCCACTTT.

This clone was counted only a few times. The chain carries TRBV14 and TRBJ2-3; possibly TRBD2 for D (5 bases). The CDR3 is 18 residues long. Germline lookup yields CDR1 SGHDN and CDR2 FVKESK. Trimming left V 0 bases short and J 0 bases short, with 16 bases between. CDR3 DNA sequence: TGTGCCAGCAGCCAAGATCTGGGAAGCGGAGTCAGCACAGATACGCAGTATTTT. Amino acids: CASSQDLGSGVSTDTQYF.

V is TRBV5-6 and J is TRBJ2-1; TRBD2 aligns across 10 bases. Germline-derived CDR1 and CDR2 are SGHDT and YYEEEE. CDR3 size: 15 residues. Trimming removed 3 bases from V and 7 bases from J; junction bases left unmatched: 7. Written as DNA, the CDR3 is TGTGCCAGCAGCTGGAAGACTAGCGGGTTTAATGAGCAGTTCTTC. It yields the protein CASSWKTSGFNEQFF.

The V gene is TRBV21-1, the J gene TRBJ2-7; the table's D call, TRBD1, was not checked against the DNA. TRBV21-1 is listed as a pseudogene. The CDR3 extends over 15 amino acids. CDR3 residues: CASSKRQSGAYEQYV. The CDR3 DNA reads TGTGCCAGCAGCAAACGACAATCAGGGGCCTACGAGCAGTACGTC.

This chain joins TRBV12-5 and TRBJ1-6, with a possible D match to TRBD1 (5 bases). CDR3 size: 15 residues. Germline assignment: CDR1 LGHNT and CDR2 FRNRAP. Trimming left V 5 bases short and J 9 bases short, with 17 bases between. The CDR3: CASGPPGGVISPLHF. In DNA form, the CDR3 reads TGTGCTAGTGGTCCCCCGGGAGGGGTAATTTCACCCCTCCACTTT.

The CDR3: CASSYTSGTDTQYF. CDR3 bases: TGTGCCAGCAGCTATACTAGCGGTACAGATACGCAGTATTTT. This rearrangement joins TRBV6-2 or TRBV6-3 to TRBJ2-3; 8 positions match TRBD2. The CDR3 runs 14 residues. Trimming at V came to 6 bases and at J to 3 bases, leaving 5 bases not matched to a gene. Looked up from germline, CDR1 is MNHEY and CDR2 is SVGEGT.

The chain links TRBV27 to TRBJ1-1, with 7 bases aligning to TRBD1. This CDR3 has 15 residues. The germline gives CDR1 MNHEY, CDR2 SMNVEV (reference sequence). V lost 5 bases, J lost 4 bases, and 10 bases stayed unmatched. CDR3 amino acids: CASSIIGGASTEAFF. CDR3 nucleotides: TGTGCCAGCAGTATTATAGGGGGCGCGAGCACTGAAGCTTTCTTT.

The chain has TRBV10-2 and TRBJ2-7; 7 bases line up with TRBD2. The CDR3 loop spans 14 amino acids. Germline assignment: CDR1 WSHSY and CDR2 SAAADI. Unmatched junction bases numbered 4, after V lost 4 bases and J lost 1 base. The CDR3 protein is CASSVSGPSYEQYF. Here the CDR3 DNA reads TGCGCCAGCAGTGTTAGCGGGCCTTCCTACGAGCAGTACTTC.

The genes are TRBV4-1 and TRBJ2-5, with TRBD2 identical over 7 bases. The CDR3 covers 16 residues. V shed 4 bases and J 0 bases; nucleotides not matched to a gene: 8. Germline V CDR1 and CDR2: MGHRA, YSYEKL. Written as DNA, the CDR3 is TGCGCCAGCAGCCCTCCCCTGCGGGAGTACCAAGAGACCCAGTACTTC. Its protein product is CASSPPLREYQETQYF.

The genes are TRBV7-2 and TRBJ2-5; perhaps TRBD2 as D (5 bases). V was trimmed by 5 bases and J by 2 bases, leaving 15 bases between them. CDR1 and CDR2 from the germline V gene are SGHTA and FQGNSA. The CDR3 covers 15 residues. The CDR3 DNA sequence: TGTGCCAGCAGCCTACACTGGGCGGGTCAAGAGACCCAGTACTTC. It specifies CASSLHWAGQETQYF.

J is TRBJ1-6 and V is TRBV19; the D is unclear. V was pared by 5 bases and J by 0 bases, with 11 bases between. The CDR3 has 16 amino acids. Germline values: CDR1 LNHDA, CDR2 SQIVND (reference sequence). The CDR3 region is CASSDQTSSYNSPLHF. CDR3 bases: TGTGCCAGTAGTGACCAGACTAGCTCCTATAATTCACCCCTCCACTTT.

V is TRBV5-1 and J is TRBJ2-1; 7 nucleotides line up with TRBD1. Germline V gene lookup returns CDR1 SGHRS and CDR2 YFSETQ. There are 14 residues in the CDR3. V shed 4 bases and J 7 bases; nucleotides not matched to a gene: 8. CDR3 sequence: CASSRDRGINEQFF. DNA of the CDR3: TGCGCCAGCAGCAGGGACAGAGGCATTAATGAGCAGTTCTTC.

The J gene is TRBJ1-2, the V gene TRBV7-2; 8 bases line up with TRBD1. Germline V CDR1 and CDR2: SGHTA, FQGNSA. Trimming cost V 5 bases and J 4 bases; bases outside gene matches: 6. This CDR3 spans 14 amino acids. CDR3 in DNA: TGTGCCAGCAGCCCCGGACAGGGTACCTATGGCTACACCTTC. It encodes CASSPGQGTYGYTF.

CDR3 residues: CASSDRGGNQPQHF. CDR3 bases: TGTGCCAGCAGTGACAGGGGTGGCAATCAGCCCCAGCATTTT. V usage is TRBV2 and J usage is TRBJ1-5; D is perhaps TRBD1 (6 bases). There are 14 residues in the CDR3. Germline-derived CDR1 and CDR2 are SNHLY and FYNNEI. Trimming shortened V by 3 bases and J by 2 bases, and 8 bases separated the two germline ends.

Comment on this clone: Germline is not matched at one junction end, which may reflect a read error. The CDR3 DNA sequence: TGTGCTAGCAGCTCCGGGACAGGGGCCGCCTACGAGCAGTACTTC. It codes for CASSSGTGAAYEQYF. This chain links TRBV7-7 with TRBJ2-7; 10 nucleotides line up with TRBD1. Germline CDR1 reads SSHAT; CDR2 reads FNYEAQ (reference sequence). The CDR3 runs to 15 residues.

Here the CDR3 DNA reads TGTGCCATCAGTGAGGCCCTAGCGGGCGAGCAGTACTTC. As protein: CAISEALAGEQYF. The J gene is TRBJ2-7, the V gene TRBV10-3, with 8 bases identical to TRBD2. The V gene end was trimmed by 2 bases and the J gene end by 6 bases; junction bases not matched to a gene: 3. This CDR3 spans 13 amino acids. CDR1 ENHRY and CDR2 SYGVKD come from the germline V gene.

The chain links TRBV28 to TRBJ1-1, with 7 nucleotides matching TRBD1. J lost 0 bases, V lost 3 bases, and 4 bases had no gene match. CDR3 length equals 15 residues. Germline CDR1 MDHEN, CDR2 SYDVKM. CDR3 nucleotide sequence: TGTGCCAGCAGTTTTGGTCAGGGGGTGAACACTGAAGCTTTCTTT. This codes for CASSFGQGVNTEAFF.

The CDR3 coding sequence is TGTGCCAGTAGTATATCCGGGGGGCCCGGAACCGGGGAGCTGTTTTTT. It is translated as CASSISGGPGTGELFF. This rearrangement joins TRBV19 to TRBJ2-2, with a tentative D call TRBD2 (7 bases). The germline gives CDR1 LNHDA, CDR2 SQIVND (reference sequence). The CDR3 totals 16 residues. The V and J ends lost 2 bases and 5 bases respectively, with 15 bases between them. The full variable domain, with the rest looked up from reference TRBV19 and TRBJ2-2, is DGGITQSPKYLFRKEGQNVTLSCEQNLNHDAMYWYRQDPGQGLRLIYYSQIVNDFQKGDIAEGYSVSREKKESFPLTVTSAQKNPTAFYLCASSISGGPGTGELFFGEGSRLTVL.

The rearrangement joins TRBV7-9 to TRBJ1-2; TRBD1 aligns across 7 bases. Germline V lookup: CDR1 SEHNR, CDR2 FQNEAQ (reference sequence). The CDR3 loop spans 17 amino acids. V dropped 4 bases and J dropped 2; count of bases not matched to a gene: 13. CDR3 DNA: TGTGCCAGCAGCTCCCGGGACAGCGAAGGGAGAAACTATGGCTACACCTTC. Its translation: CASSSRDSEGRNYGYTF.

The V call is TRBV10-3, the J call TRBJ1-3; D may be TRBD1 (5 bases). The CDR3 runs to 15 residues. The germline V and J ends were trimmed by 5 bases and 1 base, with 12 bases remaining between them. CDR1 is ENHRY and CDR2 is SYGVKD in the germline V gene. CDR3 DNA: TGTGCCATCAGTTTAGGAAAGGGGTCTGGAAACACCATATATTTT. Translated, it gives CAISLGKGSGNTIYF.

V usage is TRBV7-3 and J usage is TRBJ2-1; 11 nucleotides align to TRBD2. This CDR3 contains 15 residues. V lost 2 bases to trimming and J lost 3 bases; unmatched junction nucleotides: 0. The germline gives CDR1 SGHTA, CDR2 FQGTGA. The CDR3 spells CASSLGTSGYNEQFF. As DNA, the CDR3 is TGTGCCAGCAGCTTAGGGACTAGCGGCTACAATGAGCAGTTCTTC.

This chain joins TRBV5-1 and TRBJ2-5, with D uncertain. CDR3 size: 19 residues. Trimming cost V 2 bases and J 3 bases, with 26 bases left between them. Germline CDR1 SGHRS, CDR2 YFSETQ. This chain's CDR3 is CASSFWPVKRFSHKETQYF. The CDR3, as DNA: TGCGCCAGCAGCTTCTGGCCGGTGAAGAGGTTCTCTCACAAAGAGACCCAGTACTTC.